One sample yielded the 20 T cell receptor beta chains listed below, sequenced in a study of T-cell memory formation after mild COVID-19. TCRdb re-called the 5' RACE reads through MiXCR, storing one row per CDR3 protein. The sample shows 250,000 to 300,000 distinct CDR3 sequences, roughly 17% of them seen only once. The sample comprised PBMCs or a T cell subset sorted from them (not recorded which). The receptors come from a man between 18 and 29 years old who had mild COVID-19 (a few samples of this study predate the infection). Cell type and time point are not known.

The chain recombines TRBV7-3 with TRBJ2-5; 11 bases align to TRBD1. The V gene end was trimmed by 1 base and the J gene end by 1 base; junction bases not matched to a gene: 11. Germline assignment: CDR1 SGHTA and CDR2 FQGTGA. CDR3 length: 19 residues. The CDR3 nucleotides read TGTGCCAGCAGCTTAAATTCGAGGGGGACAGGGGGTCCCCAAGAGACCCAGTACTTC. Translating it yields CASSLNSRGTGGPQETQYF.

V gene TRBV6-6 combines with J gene TRBJ1-2; 9 bases agree with TRBD1. The V gene's germline CDR1 is MNHNY and CDR2 SVGAGI (reference sequence). With 4 bases clipped from V and 7 bases from J, the junction kept 10 bases outside the gene matches. The CDR3 has 15 amino acids. The CDR3 protein is CASSSPGQGYIGYTF. For the CDR3, the DNA is TGTGCCAGCAGTTCCCCCGGACAGGGGTATATTGGCTACACCTTC.

The rearrangement links TRBV5-1 to TRBJ1-2, with D perhaps matching TRBD1 (5 bases). V was trimmed by 4 bases and J by 8 bases, leaving 15 bases between them. Germline CDR1 reads SGHRS; CDR2 reads YFSETQ. The CDR3 sequence is 13 residues long. DNA for the CDR3: TGCGCCAGCAGCGAGTCAGGGAGTGAGGGCTACACCTTC. Translating it yields CASSESGSEGYTF.

CDR3 protein: CASISGVTKETQYF. CDR3 nucleotides: TGTGCCAGCATATCGGGGGTTACCAAAGAGACCCAGTACTTC. The J gene is TRBJ2-5, the V gene TRBV7-2, with D possibly matching TRBD2 (6 bases). Germline lookup yields CDR1 SGHTA and CDR2 FQGNSA. The germline V and J ends were trimmed by 7 bases and 3 bases, with 15 bases remaining between them. This CDR3 has 14 amino acids.

The chain is built from TRBV18 and TRBJ1-5; D is undetermined. With 5 bases removed from V and 5 bases from J, the gap between germline ends came to 10 bases. The CDR3 spans 13 residues. CDR1 is KGHSH, CDR2 LQKENI, per germline. Written as DNA, the CDR3 is TGTGCCAGCTCAACGGCAGGAGATCAGCCCCAGCATTTT. This encodes CASSTAGDQPQHF.

This sequence joins TRBV4-2 and TRBJ1-2; D gene uncertain. The CDR3 consists of 12 residues. The V end lost 0 bases, the J end lost 7 bases, and 6 bases lay between the germline ends. Germline values: CDR1 LGHNA, CDR2 YNFKEQ. The CDR3 is CASSQDPPGYTF. In nucleotides, the CDR3 is TGTGCCAGCAGCCAAGATCCCCCTGGCTACACCTTC.

The chain links TRBV28 to TRBJ1-1; D ambiguous. The germline CDR1 and CDR2 sequences are MDHEN and SYDVKM. CDR3 size: 12 residues. Trimming left V 3 bases short and J 3 bases short, with 5 bases between. CDR3 loop: CASSFLYTEAFF. CDR3 coding DNA: TGTGCCAGCAGTTTTCTGTACACTGAAGCTTTCTTT.

CDR3 nucleotides: TGTGCCAGCAGCCGGGACTCGGAGACCCAGTACTTC. As protein: CASSRDSETQYF. The V and J genes are TRBV7-9 and TRBJ2-5; D possibly corresponds to TRBD2 (6 bases). Germline loops: CDR1 SEHNR, CDR2 FQNEAQ (reference sequence). The CDR3 totals 12 residues. Trimming pared 5 bases from V and 5 bases from J, leaving 9 bases between.

This sequence joins TRBV5-1 and TRBJ2-1, with D unclear. V dropped 0 bases and J dropped 8 bases, with 15 bases sitting between them. Germline lookup yields CDR1 SGHRS and CDR2 YFSETQ. This CDR3 region has 15 residues. CDR3 sequence (DNA): TGCGCCAGCAGCTTGGTGCCTAGTTCACACGATGAGCAGTTCTTC. This sequence encodes CASSLVPSSHDEQFF. Full variable domain (missing parts from reference TRBV5-1 and TRBJ2-1): KAGVTQTPRYLIKTRGQQVTLSCSPISGHRSVSWYQQTPGQGLQFLFEYFSETQRNKGNFPGRFSGRQFSNSRSEMNVSTLELGDSALYLCASSLVPSSHDEQFFGPGTRLTVL.

The gene calls are TRBV2 and TRBJ2-1; TRBD1 matches at 10 bases. CDR3 size: 15 residues. Trimming at V came to 4 bases and at J to 5 bases, leaving 5 bases not matched to a gene. Germline V CDR1 and CDR2: SNHLY, FYNNEI. CDR3 nucleotide sequence: TGTGCCAGCAGTGTCCGGGACAGGGGAAACAATGAGCAGTTCTTC. It specifies CASSVRDRGNNEQFF.

There are a few counts of this clonotype. V gene TRBV6-6 combines with J gene TRBJ2-3; TRBD2 is a possible D gene (6 bases). V was clipped by 2 bases and J by 1 base, with 10 bases between them. CDR1 MNHNY and CDR2 SVGAGI come from the germline V gene (reference sequence). The CDR3 loop spans 15 amino acids. The CDR3 coding sequence is TGTGCCAGCAGTTACGTGGGGGGTGGCACAGATACGCAGTATTTT. It codes for CASSYVGGGTDTQYF.

The rearrangement uses TRBV14 and TRBJ2-2, with D perhaps TRBD1 or TRBD2 (5 bases each). The CDR3 covers 17 residues. Trimming stripped 3 bases from V and 2 bases from J, with 16 bases between. Germline CDR1 is SGHDN and CDR2 is FVKESK. As DNA, the CDR3 is TGTGCCAGCAGCCAGAGTACTCCGGGGCTTAACACCGGGGAGCTGTTTTTT. Residues: CASSQSTPGLNTGELFF.

This clonotype was detected only a few times. This chain links TRBV12-3 or TRBV12-4 with TRBJ2-6; tentatively, D is TRBD1 (6 bases). The ends were cut back, 6 bases at V and 2 bases at J, with 8 bases in the middle. This CDR3 spans 14 amino acids. The CDR3, as DNA: TGTGCCAGCAGAGACAGGCCTGGGGCCAACGTCCTGACTTTC. Amino acid sequence: CASRDRPGANVLTF.

This clonotype was detected a few times. V usage is TRBV7-2 and J usage is TRBJ2-3; D not resolved. In germline, CDR1 is SGHTA, CDR2 FQGNSA. The CDR3 contains 14 residues. Between the trimmed V and J ends, which lost 1 base and 1 base, there was a span of 6 bases. The CDR3 sequence: CASSLDWGTDTQYF. In DNA form, the CDR3 reads TGTGCCAGCAGCTTAGATTGGGGCACAGATACGCAGTATTTT.

This clonotype came up once. This chain connects TRBV6-6 to TRBJ2-1; D is possibly TRBD1 or TRBD2 (5 bases each). The CDR3 runs 13 residues. Trimming took off 7 bases at V and 7 bases at J, with 14 bases between the two ends. From germline, CDR1 is MNHNY and CDR2 SVGAGI (reference sequence). DNA of the CDR3: TGTGCCAGCAACGGACACGGGGCTAATGAGCAGTTCTTC. Residues: CASNGHGANEQFF.

The rearrangement uses TRBV7-2 and TRBJ2-3; D is tentatively TRBD1 or TRBD2 (5 bases each). Germline V lookup: CDR1 SGHTA, CDR2 FQGNSA. CDR3 length: 16 residues. V lost 5 bases, J lost 4 bases, and 19 bases lay in between. The CDR3 bases are TGTGCCAGCAGCGGGATTGGCCCACCGGGGCCAGATACGCAGTATTTT. Translated: CASSGIGPPGPDTQYF.

The chain is built from TRBV7-8 and TRBJ2-5, with D unresolved. V was clipped by 0 bases and J by 5 bases, with 10 bases between them. The CDR3 is made up of 14 amino acids. Germline V gene sequence: CDR1 SGHVS, CDR2 FQNEAQ. DNA for the CDR3: TGTGCCAGCAGCTTAGCATCCGATTCGGAGACCCAGTACTTC. Its protein product is CASSLASDSETQYF.

There are a few counts of this clonotype. This rearrangement joins TRBV4-1 to TRBJ1-5; no firm D call. The CDR3 is made up of 13 amino acids. Trimming took 8 bases from V and 6 from J, leaving 14 bases between them. CDR1 MGHRA and CDR2 YSYEKL come from the germline V gene. Here the CDR3 reads CASRETIGQPQHF. In DNA form, the CDR3 reads TGCGCCAGCCGGGAGACAATCGGTCAGCCCCAGCATTTT.

V and J are TRBV4-1 and TRBJ2-5; 7 bases are a match to TRBD1. CDR3 length equals 15 residues. Trimming took 4 bases from V and 1 from J; bases not matched to a gene: 6. Germline assignment: CDR1 MGHRA and CDR2 YSYEKL. The CDR3 region is CASSRQGQLQETQYF. The DNA of the CDR3 is TGCGCCAGCAGCCGACAGGGACAGCTCCAAGAGACCCAGTACTTC.

At least ten counts were recorded for this clonotype. The CDR3 reads CASSLAPNTQYF. As DNA, the CDR3 is TGTGCCAGCAGCTTAGCGCCTAATACGCAGTATTTT. The J gene is TRBJ2-3, the V gene TRBV7-8, with D uncertain. V was trimmed by 0 bases and J by 7 bases, leaving 5 bases between them. Germline V gene data show CDR1 as SGHVS and CDR2 as FQNEAQ. The CDR3 loop spans 12 amino acids.